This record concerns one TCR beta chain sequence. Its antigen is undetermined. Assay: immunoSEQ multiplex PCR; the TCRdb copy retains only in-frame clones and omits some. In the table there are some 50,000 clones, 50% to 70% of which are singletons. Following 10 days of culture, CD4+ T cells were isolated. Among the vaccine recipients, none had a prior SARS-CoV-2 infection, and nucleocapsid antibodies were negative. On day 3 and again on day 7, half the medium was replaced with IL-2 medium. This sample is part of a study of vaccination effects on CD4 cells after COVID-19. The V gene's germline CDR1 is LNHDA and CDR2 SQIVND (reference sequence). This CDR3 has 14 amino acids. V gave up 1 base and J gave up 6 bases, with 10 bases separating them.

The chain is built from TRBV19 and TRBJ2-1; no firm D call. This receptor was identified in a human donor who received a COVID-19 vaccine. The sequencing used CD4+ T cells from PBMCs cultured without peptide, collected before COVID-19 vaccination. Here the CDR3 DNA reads TGTGCCAGTAGTATAGGACACTCAAGCAATGAGCAGTTCTTC. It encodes CASSIGHSSNEQFF.